Presented here are 10 T cell receptor beta chains from one specimen sequenced in a study of beta chain features in type 1 diabetes. The study reverse transcribed the entire isolated RNA, so it sequenced expressed TCRB transcripts. The protocol was immunoSEQ multiplex PCR, while the TCRdb copy is restricted to in-frame clones and leaves out a portion. The sample has about 16,000 clones, roughly 56% seen once; the top ten hold roughly 0.45%. Sequenced sample: stem cell memory CD4+ T cells from blood. The receptors were sampled from a woman aged 18 to 35 in good health.

The chain joins TRBV7-9 to TRBJ1-2, with 8 nucleotides matching TRBD1. V trimming: 5 bases; J trimming: 4 bases; junction bases outside the gene matches: 12. Germline-derived CDR1 and CDR2 are SEHNR and FQNEAQ (reference sequence). The CDR3 spans 16 residues. DNA for the CDR3: TGTGCCAGCAGCGACACCGGGACAGGCCTTTCCTATGGCTACACCTTC. As protein: CASSDTGTGLSYGYTF. Drawing the rest from reference TRBV7-9 and TRBJ1-2, the complete variable domain is DTGVSQNPRHKITKRGQNVTFRCDPISEHNRLYWYRQTLGQGPEFLTYFQNEAQLEKSRLLSDRFSAERPKGSFSTLEIQRTEQGDSAMYLCASSDTGTGLSYGYTFGSGTRLTVV.

V is TRBV10-3 and J is TRBJ1-5; 7 positions agree with TRBD1. The CDR3 is made up of 11 amino acids. V shed 3 bases, J shed 15 bases, and the junction held 5 bases outside the gene matches. Germline V gene sequence: CDR1 ENHRY, CDR2 SYGVKD. CDR3 amino acids: CAISEGQVVHF. The CDR3 DNA is TGTGCCATCAGTGAAGGACAGGTAGTGCATTTT.

The table lists this clone with a few counts. The V and J genes are TRBV30 and TRBJ1-2, with D hard to call. The CDR3 extends over 12 amino acids. Germline values: CDR1 GTSNPN, CDR2 SVGIG (reference sequence). Between the trimmed V and J ends, which lost 5 bases and 2 bases, there was a span of 9 bases. CDR3 amino acids: CAWVQANYGYTF. CDR3 in DNA: TGTGCCTGGGTCCAGGCGAACTATGGCTACACCTTC.

The chain has TRBV6-1 and TRBJ1-2; D possibly corresponds to TRBD1 (5 bases). Trimming left V 0 bases short and J 6 bases short, with 11 bases between. The CDR3 covers 14 residues. From germline, CDR1 is MNHNS and CDR2 SASEGT. The CDR3 region has the DNA TGTGCCAGCAGTGAAGCCAGGGCCCCAGATGGCTACACCTTC. Its translation: CASSEARAPDGYTF.

The chain couples TRBV2 to TRBJ2-5; D unclear. Germline lookup yields CDR1 SNHLY and CDR2 FYNNEI. Trimming took off 4 bases at V and 7 bases at J, with 16 bases between the two ends. CDR3 length equals 14 residues. In DNA form, the CDR3 reads TGTGCCAGCAGTGGGCCTAGAGGTACGGGGACCCAGTACTTC. It encodes CASSGPRGTGTQYF. Filled out from reference TRBV2 and TRBJ2-5, the complete variable domain reads EPEVTQTPSHQVTQMGQEVILRCVPISNHLYFYWYRQILGQKVEFLVSFYNNEISEKSEIFDDQFSVERPDGSNFTLKIRSTKLEDSAMYFCASSGPRGTGTQYFGPGTRLLVL.

The chain uses TRBV11-2 and TRBJ2-2; D perhaps matches TRBD2 (6 bases). Trimming removed 4 bases from V and 0 bases from J, with 18 bases in between. CDR1 SGHAT and CDR2 FQNNGV come from the germline V gene. This CDR3 is built from 18 residues. CDR3 loop: CASSSGLRRTSNTGELFF. CDR3 DNA sequence: TGTGCCAGCAGCTCGGGACTTCGACGGACTTCGAACACCGGGGAGCTGTTTTTT. Using reference TRBV11-2 and TRBJ2-2 for the parts outside the CDR3, the full variable domain is EAGVAQSPRYKIIEKRQSVAFWCNPISGHATLYWYQQILGQGPKLLIQFQNNGVVDDSQLPKDRFSAERLKGVDSTLKIQPAKLEDSAVYLCASSSGLRRTSNTGELFFGEGSRLTVL.

The rearrangement links TRBV5-1 to TRBJ2-5; 7 nucleotides align to TRBD2. The length of the CDR3 is 16 residues. Germline assignment: CDR1 SGHRS and CDR2 YFSETQ. Trimming took 6 bases from V and 4 from J; bases not matched to a gene: 15. The CDR3 spells CASTGFEAGSAETQYF. In DNA form, the CDR3 reads TGCGCCAGCACGGGGTTCGAAGCGGGGAGTGCAGAGACCCAGTACTTC.

This clone was counted a single time. The chain is built from TRBV10-3 and TRBJ2-1, with 8 bases matching TRBD2. The CDR3 is 15 residues long. V shed 2 bases, J shed 8 bases, and the junction held 8 bases outside the gene matches. Germline values: CDR1 ENHRY, CDR2 SYGVKD. CDR3 sequence: CAISEMSGRIDEQFF. The CDR3 DNA reads TGTGCCATCAGTGAGATGAGCGGGAGAATCGATGAGCAGTTCTTC.

The CDR3 DNA reads TGTGCCAGCAGCCCCTTGGGGGGCGAGCAGTACTTC. Its protein is CASSPLGGEQYF. The rearrangement joins TRBV11-3 to TRBJ2-7, with a weak D call TRBD2 (6 bases). Trimming cost V 5 bases and J 6 bases, with 11 bases left between them. In germline, CDR1 is SGHNT, CDR2 YENEEA. This CDR3 spans 12 amino acids.

This chain uses TRBV5-6 with TRBJ2-3; 8 bases fit TRBD1. This CDR3 spans 15 amino acids. Germline CDR1 and CDR2: SGHDT and YYEEEE. The V and J ends lost 5 bases and 4 bases, in that order; junction bases with no gene match: 9. CDR3 in DNA: TGTGCCAGCAGTGTTTACGGACAGGGCCCAGATACGCAGTATTTT. This translates into CASSVYGQGPDTQYF.